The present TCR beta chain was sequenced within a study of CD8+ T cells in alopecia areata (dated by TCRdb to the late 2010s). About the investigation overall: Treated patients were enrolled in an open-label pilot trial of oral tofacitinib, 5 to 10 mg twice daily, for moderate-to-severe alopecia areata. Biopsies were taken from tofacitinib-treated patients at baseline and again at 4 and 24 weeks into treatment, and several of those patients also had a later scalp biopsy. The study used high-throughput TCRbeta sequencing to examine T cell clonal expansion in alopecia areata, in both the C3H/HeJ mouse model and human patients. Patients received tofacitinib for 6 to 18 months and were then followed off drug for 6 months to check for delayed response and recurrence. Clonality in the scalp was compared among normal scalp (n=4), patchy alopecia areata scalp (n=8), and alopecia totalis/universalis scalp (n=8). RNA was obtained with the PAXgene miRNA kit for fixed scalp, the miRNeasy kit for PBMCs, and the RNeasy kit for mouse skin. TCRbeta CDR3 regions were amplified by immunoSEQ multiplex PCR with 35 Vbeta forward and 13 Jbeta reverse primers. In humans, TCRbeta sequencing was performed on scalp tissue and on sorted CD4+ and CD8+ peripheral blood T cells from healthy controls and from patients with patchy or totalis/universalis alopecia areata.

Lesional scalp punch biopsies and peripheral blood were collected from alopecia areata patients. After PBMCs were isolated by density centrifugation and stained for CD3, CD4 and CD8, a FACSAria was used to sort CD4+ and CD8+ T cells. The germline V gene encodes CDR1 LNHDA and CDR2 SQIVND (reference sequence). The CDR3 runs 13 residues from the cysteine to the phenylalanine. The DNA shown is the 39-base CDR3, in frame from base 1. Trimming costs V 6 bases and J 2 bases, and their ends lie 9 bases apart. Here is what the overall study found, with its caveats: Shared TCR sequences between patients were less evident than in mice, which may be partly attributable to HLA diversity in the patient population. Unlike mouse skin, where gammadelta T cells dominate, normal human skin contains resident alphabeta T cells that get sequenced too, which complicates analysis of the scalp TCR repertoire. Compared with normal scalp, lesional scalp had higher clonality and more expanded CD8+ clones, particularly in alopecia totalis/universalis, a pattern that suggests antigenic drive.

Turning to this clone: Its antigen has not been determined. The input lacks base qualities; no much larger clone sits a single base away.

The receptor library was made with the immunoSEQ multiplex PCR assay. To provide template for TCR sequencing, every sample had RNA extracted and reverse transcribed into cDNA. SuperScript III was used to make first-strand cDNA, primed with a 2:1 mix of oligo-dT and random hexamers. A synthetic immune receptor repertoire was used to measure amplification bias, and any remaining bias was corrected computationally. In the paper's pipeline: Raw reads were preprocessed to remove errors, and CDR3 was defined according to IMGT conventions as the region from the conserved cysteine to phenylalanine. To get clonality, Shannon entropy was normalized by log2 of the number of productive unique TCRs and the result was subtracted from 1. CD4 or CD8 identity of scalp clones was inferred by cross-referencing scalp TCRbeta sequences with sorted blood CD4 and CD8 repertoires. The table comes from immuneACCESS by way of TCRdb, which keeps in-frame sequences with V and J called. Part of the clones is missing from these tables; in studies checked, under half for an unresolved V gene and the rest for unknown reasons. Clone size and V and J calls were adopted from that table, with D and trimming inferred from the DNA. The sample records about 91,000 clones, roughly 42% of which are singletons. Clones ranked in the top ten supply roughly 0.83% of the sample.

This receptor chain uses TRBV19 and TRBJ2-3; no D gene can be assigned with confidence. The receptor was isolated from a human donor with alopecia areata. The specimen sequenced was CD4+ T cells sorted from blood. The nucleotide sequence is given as TGTGCCAGTAGGAAATCGGACACAGATACGCAGTATTTT. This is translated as CASRKSDTDTQYF.